This TCR beta chain was profiled in a study of neoadjuvant anti-PD-1 for oral cavity cancer (dated by TCRdb to about 2021). Regarding the research as a whole: Before undergoing curative-intent surgical resection, most patients got three to four biweekly nivolumab doses at 3 mg/kg. There were 12 to 13 patients in the parent correlative cohort, and the response rate was roughly 34%. Patients who did not progress were given a fourth nivolumab dose at about day 43 and had definitive surgical resection on days 50-56. Under RECIST 1.1, a patient counted as a responder if showing complete response, partial response or stable disease, and as a non-responder if showing progression. What the authors observed across the whole study: After neoadjuvant nivolumab, T cell clonality (Gini index) in PBMCs was significantly higher in non-responders than in responders. Only a few patients per response group were included in the TCR analyses, and larger cohorts for validation were called for by the authors. Higher pretreatment blood TCRbeta clonality and lower post-treatment tumor TCRbeta clonality were correlated with higher pretreatment blood Treg/Th17 ratios.

The CDR3 runs 13 amino acids, cysteine and phenylalanine included. The kept DNA is CDR3 alone, 39 bases in frame from the first base. The CDR1 and CDR2 encoded by the germline V gene (reference sequence) are SEHNR and FQNEAQ. V is pared back by 5 bases and J by 8 bases, with 15 bases lying between the germline termini. For deep sequencing, each PBMC sample was run in six replicates, with libraries mostly built from 400 to 550 ng of input genomic DNA. Following the manufacturer's instructions, the team built TCRbeta libraries using the immunoSEQ hsTCRbeta kit. An Illumina NovaSeq 6000 S4 flow cell was used to sequence the final libraries, which had first been combined to 3 nM. Turning to the authors' computational methods: The immunoSEQ Analyzer was used for raw data preprocessing and quality control. The analysis was restricted to productive rearrangements, with each unique CDR3 amino acid sequence defining a clonotype. Repertoire clonality was estimated as the Gini-Simpson index, which was calculated using the R package tcR. Student's t test was used to compare Gini indices, and Pearson correlation was used to assess associations with tumor size change. The table comes from immuneACCESS by way of TCRdb, which keeps in-frame sequences with V and J called. Part of the clones is missing from these tables; in studies checked, under half for an unresolved V gene and the rest for unknown reasons. V and J calls and clone size are as listed in that table; D and trimming were resolved from the DNA. This sample comprises about 20,000 clones, around three quarters of them detected only once. The ten largest clonotypes hold 2.7% of the sample.

In this sample, this clone turned up a few times. Its antigen has not been determined. Per-base qualities were not stored, and no clone one base away is much larger. This specimen's time point label, interpreted: before neoadjuvant nivolumab. Patients had been newly diagnosed with stage II-IVA oral cavity squamous cell carcinoma, and no prior systemic or radiation treatment had been given to the patients. The cohort was composed of patients with HPV-negative, locally advanced oral cavity squamous cell carcinoma. No culture maintenance or expansion was done, as the peripheral blood mononuclear cells went straight to analysis. Samples were obtained from a longitudinal correlative study of a single-arm phase II trial of neoadjuvant nivolumab in oral cavity squamous cell carcinoma. Subject-matched pre- and post-treatment PBMCs and tumors from three responders and three non-responders were subjected to genomic DNA-based TCRbeta sequencing. Peripheral blood mononuclear cells were collected before nivolumab treatment and were collected again after treatment, at the time of surgery. The Maxwell RSC DNA from Cells kit was used to extract genomic DNA from PBMCs.

The receptor chain draws on TRBV7-9 and TRBJ1-2, with no reliable assignment of the D segment. The sequenced sample was PBMCs, obtained before nivolumab (anti-PD-1) treatment. This receptor was identified in a person between 40 and 85 years old with oral cavity squamous cell carcinoma. The CDR3 region reads CASSPGNSYGYTF. The nucleotide sequence is TGTGCCAGCAGCCCGGGGAATTCGTACGGCTACACCTTC.